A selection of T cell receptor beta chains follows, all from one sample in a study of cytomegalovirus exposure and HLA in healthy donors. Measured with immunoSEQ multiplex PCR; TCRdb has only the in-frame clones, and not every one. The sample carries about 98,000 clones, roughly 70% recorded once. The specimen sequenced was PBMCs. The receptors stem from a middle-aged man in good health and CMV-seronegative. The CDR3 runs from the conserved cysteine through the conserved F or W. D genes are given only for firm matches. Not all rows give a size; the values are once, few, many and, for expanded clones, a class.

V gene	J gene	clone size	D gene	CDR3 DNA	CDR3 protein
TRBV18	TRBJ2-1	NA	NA	TGTGCCAGCTCACCACAGGACTATCCCTACAATGAGCAGTTCTTC	CASSPQDYPYNEQFF
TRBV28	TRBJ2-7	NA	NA	TGTGCCAGCAGTCCTCACAGGGTGCTCGAGCAGTACTTC	CASSPHRVLEQYF
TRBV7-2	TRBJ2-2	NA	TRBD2	TGTGCCAGCAGCTGGACTAGCGGGGGGGCCGGGGAGCTGTTTTTT	CASSWTSGGAGELFF
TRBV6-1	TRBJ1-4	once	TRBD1	TGTGCCAGCAGTGGACCAGGGGGAACTAATGAAAAACTGTTTTTT	CASSGPGGTNEKLFF
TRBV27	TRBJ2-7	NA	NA	TGTGCCAGCAGTCCCTCGACTAGCTCCTACGAGCAGTACTTC	CASSPSTSSYEQYF
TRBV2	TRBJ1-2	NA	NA	TGTGCCAGCAGTGATTGGGGGGAAGCTTATGGCTACACCTTC	CASSDWGEAYGYTF
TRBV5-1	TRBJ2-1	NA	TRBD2	TGCGCCAGTAGCCAGCGGGAGGGTTTCTATGAGCAGTTCTTC	CASSQREGFYEQFF
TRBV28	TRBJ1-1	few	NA	TGTGCCAGCAGTTTGGGCGGAGGAGGCTCTGAAGCTTTCTTT	CASSLGGGGSEAFF
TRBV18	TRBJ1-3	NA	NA	TGTGCCAGCTCACCAAGAGAGTTCTCCACTACTGGAAACACCATATATTTT	CASSPREFSTTGNTIYF
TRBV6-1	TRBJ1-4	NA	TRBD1	TGTGCCAGCAGTGAAAAATCCGGGACAGGGGGTGAAAAACTGTTTTTT	CASSEKSGTGGEKLFF
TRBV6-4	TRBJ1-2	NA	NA	TGTGCCAGCAGTGAAACAGGGAACTATGGCTACACCTTC	CASSETGNYGYTF
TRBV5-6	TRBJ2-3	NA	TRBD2	TGTGCCAGCAGCTCCTCAGCGGGGAGGGTAGATACGCAGTATTTT	CASSSSAGRVDTQYF
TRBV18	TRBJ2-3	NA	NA	TGTGCCAGCTCACCAAATGAGGGGGCGCAGTATTTT	CASSPNEGAQYF
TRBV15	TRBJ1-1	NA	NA	TGTGCCACCAGCGTAAGACAGGTTCCGACTGAAGCTTTCTTT	CATSVRQVPTEAFF
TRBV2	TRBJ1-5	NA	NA	TGTGCCAGCAGTGGGGGAAGAGGGAGCAATCAGCCCCAGCATTTT	CASSGGRGSNQPQHF
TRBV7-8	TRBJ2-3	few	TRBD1	TGTGCCAGCAGCTTAGCCCATGTAAGAGGGACAGGGAGGAATACGCAGTATTTT	CASSLAHVRGTGRNTQYF
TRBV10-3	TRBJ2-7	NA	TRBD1	TGTGCCACCCGGGACAGGGGCTCCTACGAGCAGTACTTC	CATRDRGSYEQYF
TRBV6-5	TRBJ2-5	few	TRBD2	TGTGCCAGCGGAACCCTAGCGGGGGGTTTGGAGACCCAGTACTTC	CASGTLAGGLETQYF
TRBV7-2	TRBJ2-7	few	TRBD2	TGTGCCAGCAGCCCCAGGACTAGCGGGGGGTCCCACGAGCAGTACTTC	CASSPRTSGGSHEQYF
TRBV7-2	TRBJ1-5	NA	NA	TGTGCCAGCAGCCTTGACGGGAGGACGGGGCAGCCCCAGCATTTT	CASSLDGRTGQPQHF
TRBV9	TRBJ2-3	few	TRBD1	TGTGCCAGCAGCGTAGGGGACAGGGGTCGAACAGATACGCAGTATTTT	CASSVGDRGRTDTQYF
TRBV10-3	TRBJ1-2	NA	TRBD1	TGTGCCATCATGGGACAGAGTTATGGCTACACCTTC	CAIMGQSYGYTF
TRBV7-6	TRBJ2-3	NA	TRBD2	TGTGCCAGCAGCCTCTGGGAGACCCACGGGGGGGAGGAAGATACGCAGTATTTT	CASSLWETHGGEEDTQYF
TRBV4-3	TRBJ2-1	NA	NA	TGCGCCAGCAGCCAGTCCTTTTCCTCCTACAATGAGCAGTTCTTC	CASSQSFSSYNEQFF
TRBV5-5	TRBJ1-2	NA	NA	TGTGCCAGCTACAAAGTTTCCTCAACGACAGTTAACTATGGCTACACCTTC	CASYKVSSTTVNYGYTF
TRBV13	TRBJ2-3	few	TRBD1	TGTGCCAGCAGCTTAGAAGCGGCAGGGGGCGCAGATACGCAGTATTTT	CASSLEAAGGADTQYF